This TCR beta chain derives from a study of shared T cell receptors in the human thymus listed by TCRdb under 2021. Turning to the overall study: The study investigated the way shared, self-reactive T-cell receptor alpha chains are produced in the human thymus.

In the case of this clone: No cognate antigen has been identified for it. No much larger clone is present one base from it, and per-base qualities are unavailable.

Library preparation was by the immunoSEQ multiplex PCR assay. TCRdb stores this immuneACCESS table with in-frame sequences only. Part of the clones is absent; in the studies checked, under half of the shortfall reflects unresolved V genes, and no reason is known for the rest. For this sample there are hundreds of thousands of clones; 80% to 90% appear just once. The leading ten clones occupy under 0.01% of the sample. Looking up the germline V gene yields CDR1 MNHNS and CDR2 SASEGT. Including cysteine and phenylalanine, the CDR3 has 15 amino acids. Of the read, only the CDR3 DNA is kept; its 45 bases are in frame from base 1. The V and J ends are trimmed by 2 bases and 4 bases, leaving 12 bases between them. The sample also formed part of further work on human thymus T cells. As described in the second report: In Finland, the donors were immunologically healthy infants who were having open corrective cardiac surgery for congenital heart defects. Thymus tissue was obtained as surgical resects removed during corrective cardiac surgery. V and J gene segment usage appeared biased in both thymic and peripheral blood repertoires. The related research found that thymic TCR repertoires overlapped highly between unrelated individuals. The study used fewer than ten infant thymus samples plus four related peripheral blood samples to characterize TCR alpha and beta repertoires. The infant donors were roughly 7 to 244 days old, and the cohort included roughly six males and a couple of females. Thymocytes were freed from the tissue by mechanical means and kept at -70 degrees C as pellets of roughly 9-34 million cells. A QIAsymphony instrument was used to extract genomic DNA from the frozen cell pellets. TCRB and TCRAD loci were amplified from a standardized quantity of quality-controlled genomic DNA using the immunoSEQ multiplex PCR assay. The amplicons spanned the V(D)J region and were long enough to cover the CDR3 and allow V and J genes to be identified. Through the commercial immunoSEQ service, the amplicons were sequenced on an Illumina platform. Primer bias and sequencing errors were corrected using previously described methods, and TCRAD and TCRB definitions followed the IMGT database. The repertoires were analysed using immunoSEQ Analyzer 3.0 and VDJTools for basic statistics, V/J segment usage, diversity estimates, rarefaction and pairwise overlap. Chao1, ChaoE, Efron-Thisted, Shannon and inverse Simpson indices were used to estimate diversity, which was also estimated on datasets down-sampled to the smallest sample. Repertoire overlap was assessed by strict matching of CDR3 nucleotide sequence, V gene and J gene, and clustering was done by Jaccard-based multidimensional scaling. On average, thymus samples yielded 800,000 or so unique TCRB clonotypes, whereas blood samples yielded 65,000 to 100,000.

This chain is built from TRBV6-1 and TRBJ2-1; tentative D gene TRBD2, with 5 bases matching. The sequence was obtained from a boy less than two years old with a congenital heart defect. Donor details come from another sample of the same person, matched by shared clones. Sequenced input: thymocytes. The CDR3 amino acid sequence is: CASSEMEREYNEQFF. The nucleotides read TGTGCCAGCAGTGAAATGGAGAGGGAGTACAATGAGCAGTTCTTC.